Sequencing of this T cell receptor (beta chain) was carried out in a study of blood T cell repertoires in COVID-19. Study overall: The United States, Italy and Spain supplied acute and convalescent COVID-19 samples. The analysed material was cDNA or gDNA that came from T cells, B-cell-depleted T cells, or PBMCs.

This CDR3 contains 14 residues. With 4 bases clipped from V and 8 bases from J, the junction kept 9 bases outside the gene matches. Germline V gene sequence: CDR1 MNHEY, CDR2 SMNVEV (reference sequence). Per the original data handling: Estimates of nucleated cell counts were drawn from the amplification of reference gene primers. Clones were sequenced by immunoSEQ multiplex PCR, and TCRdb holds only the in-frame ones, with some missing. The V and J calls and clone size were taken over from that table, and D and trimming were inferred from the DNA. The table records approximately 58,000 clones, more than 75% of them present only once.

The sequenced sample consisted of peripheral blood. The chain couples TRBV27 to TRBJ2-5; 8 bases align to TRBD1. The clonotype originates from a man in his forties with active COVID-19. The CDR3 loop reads CASSSDRAVLTQYF. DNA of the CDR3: TGTGCCAGCAGTTCGGACAGGGCGGTCCTAACCCAGTACTTC.